Following are 6 T cell receptor beta chains from one sample sequenced in a study of blood T cell repertoires in COVID-19. TCRdb keeps only in-frame clones here, not all; method: immunoSEQ multiplex PCR. Of under 110,000 clones listed, about 89% are singletons. Material for sequencing was peripheral blood. The receptors were sampled from a man between 50 and 59 years old with acute or convalescent COVID-19.

This clone was recorded only once. J is TRBJ1-5 and V is TRBV2; D remains unclear. The V end lost 6 bases, the J end lost 1 base, and 13 bases lay between the germline ends. The CDR3 is 15 amino acids. Germline lookup yields CDR1 SNHLY and CDR2 FYNNEI. DNA of the CDR3: TGTGCCAGCAGCGCCACAGAAACGAGCAATCAGCCCCAGCATTTT. This translates into CASSATETSNQPQHF.

The V call is TRBV15, the J call TRBJ1-5, with TRBD1 identical over 8 bases. J was trimmed by 5 bases and V by 6 bases; bases with no gene match: 9. Germline assignment: CDR1 LNHNV and CDR2 YYDKDF (reference sequence). CDR3 length: 15 residues. This CDR3 reads CATRERTGKDQPQHF. CDR3 DNA: TGTGCCACCAGGGAAAGGACAGGGAAGGATCAGCCCCAGCATTTT.

This chain links TRBV6-5 with TRBJ2-1; 10 bases are shared with TRBD1. The V segment lost 6 bases and the J segment 6 bases; nucleotides outside the gene matches: 8. In germline, CDR1 is MNHEY, CDR2 SVGAGI. This CDR3 has 15 residues. This CDR3 reads CASRSTGTGVNEQFF. CDR3 sequence (DNA): TGTGCCAGCAGATCCACCGGGACAGGGGTCAATGAGCAGTTCTTC.

The chain has TRBV7-9 and TRBJ1-5; TRBD1 matches at 7 bases. Per germline, CDR1 SEHNR and CDR2 FQNEAQ (reference sequence). CDR3 size: 16 residues. V lost 1 base to trimming and J lost 3 bases; unmatched junction nucleotides: 6. CDR3 DNA: TGTGCCAGCAGCTTAGTAGGGGGCGACACCAATCAGCCCCAGCATTTT. Amino acid sequence: CASSLVGGDTNQPQHF. Complete variable domain (other parts from reference TRBV7-9 and TRBJ1-5): DTGVSQNPRHKITKRGQNVTFRCDPISEHNRLYWYRQTLGQGPEFLTYFQNEAQLEKSRLLSDRFSAERPKGSFSTLEIQRTEQGDSAMYLCASSLVGGDTNQPQHFGDGTRLSIL.

The chain is built from TRBV2 and TRBJ1-1, with unresolved D. CDR3 size: 17 residues. In germline, CDR1 is SNHLY, CDR2 FYNNEI. The V and J ends lost 4 bases and 7 bases respectively, with 25 bases between them. The CDR3 nucleotides are TGTGCCAGCAGTGTAGGCCCCTCGGTGGATCTTGCGGGTGAAGCTTTCTTT. Residues: CASSVGPSVDLAGEAFF.

The V gene is TRBV19, the J gene TRBJ1-5; D is uncertain. The CDR3 has 16 residues. Germline V CDR1 and CDR2: LNHDA, SQIVND (reference sequence). The V and J ends lost 3 bases and 1 base respectively, with 13 bases between them. CDR3 residues: CASSMERRGSNQPQHF. CDR3 nucleotides: TGTGCCAGTAGTATGGAGAGGCGCGGGAGCAATCAGCCCCAGCATTTT. The full variable domain, completed using reference TRBV19 and TRBJ1-5, is DGGITQSPKYLFRKEGQNVTLSCEQNLNHDAMYWYRQDPGQGLRLIYYSQIVNDFQKGDIAEGYSVSREKKESFPLTVTSAQKNPTAFYLCASSMERRGSNQPQHFGDGTRLSIL.